Listed below are T cell receptor beta chains from one sample, sequenced in a study of blood T cells in healthy people across ages. TCRdb reprocessed the 5' RACE reads with MiXCR, giving one entry per CDR3 protein. Among around 900,000 distinct CDR3 sequences listed, 29% were seen once. The sequencing input was blood. The source of these receptors is an elderly woman in good health. Both conserved end residues are part of each CDR3. The D gene is left open where the match is weak. Clone size is not always given. Where it is, it says once, few, many or a class for expanded clones.

14	NA	TRBV20-1	TRBJ1-2	few	CSARVEGGGYGYTF	TGCAGTGCTAGAGTGGAGGGGGGCGGCTATGGCTACACCTTC
15	TRBD1	TRBV7-9	TRBJ2-3	many	CASSLQGQGTDTQYF	TGTGCCAGCAGCCTCCAGGGACAGGGGACAGATACGCAGTATTTT
14	TRBD1	TRBV7-6	TRBJ2-4	NA	CTSSPRDSPYEQYF	TGTACCAGCAGCCCGAGGGACAGTCCCTATGAGCAGTACTTC
15	TRBD2	TRBV7-2	TRBJ2-7	NA	CASSLAGGTAYEQYF	TGTGCCAGCAGCTTAGCCGGGGGGACCGCCTACGAGCAGTACTTC
16	TRBD2	TRBV20-1	TRBJ2-4	many	CSARELAGGQIHIQYF	TGCAGTGCTAGAGAACTAGCGGGGGGCCAGATTCACATTCAGTACTTC
13	TRBD2	TRBV12-3/TRBV12-4	TRBJ2-5	many	CASRRGGLKTQYF	TGTGCCAGCAGACGGGGGGGCCTAAAGACCCAGTACTTC
17	TRBD2	TRBV15	TRBJ2-3	many	CATSRARDGGALDTQYF	TGTGCCACCAGCAGAGCCAGGGACGGGGGGGCGTTAGATACGCAGTATTTT
15	NA	TRBV4-2	TRBJ2-2	few	CASSQDGNGPGELFF	TGTGCCAGCAGCCAAGACGGCAATGGGCCCGGGGAGCTGTTTTTT
15	NA	TRBV5-1	TRBJ1-4	once	CASSLDGGGSRKLFF	TGCGCCAGCAGCCTGGATGGGGGCGGCAGCAGAAAACTGTTTTTT
13	NA	TRBV3-1	TRBJ1-5	many	CASSQEADQPQHF	TGTGCCAGCAGCCAAGAAGCTGATCAGCCCCAGCATTTT
15	NA	TRBV5-1	TRBJ2-5	many	CASSLQGMNRETQYF	TGCGCCAGCAGCCTACAGGGAATGAATAGAGAGACCCAGTACTTC
15	NA	TRBV7-8	TRBJ2-7	many	CASSLRRSPSYEQYF	TGTGCCAGCAGCTTGCGCAGGTCCCCATCCTACGAGCAGTACTTC
12	NA	TRBV28	TRBJ1-4	many	CASSFRNEKLFF	TGTGCCAGCAGCTTCCGTAATGAAAAACTGTTTTTT
14	TRBD1	TRBV20-1	TRBJ2-1	many	CSASPGQGHNEQFF	TGCAGTGCTAGCCCGGGACAGGGCCACAATGAGCAGTTCTTC
14	TRBD1	TRBV2	TRBJ2-5	NA	CASRESRTGETQYF	TGTGCCAGCAGGGAATCTCGGACAGGGGAGACCCAGTACTTC
17	NA	TRBV27	TRBJ1-6	NA	CASSPRGTRTVNSPLHF	TGTGCCAGCAGCCCGAGGGGGACCCGAACTGTTAATTCACCCCTCCACTTT
13	NA	TRBV6-2/TRBV6-3	TRBJ2-1	NA	CVSRSLLGGEQFF	TGTGTCAGCAGGTCACTACTGGGGGGTGAGCAGTTCTTC
15	NA	TRBV4-1	TRBJ2-7	NA	CTSSRVLDSSYEQYF	TGCACCAGCAGCCGTGTTTTGGACAGTTCCTACGAGCAGTACTTC
14	TRBD1	TRBV3-1	TRBJ2-3	NA	CASSPGTGSDTQYF	TGTGCCAGCAGCCCGGGGACAGGGTCAGATACGCAGTATTTT
16	TRBD1	TRBV5-1	TRBJ2-3	many	CASSLAARGQGDTQYF	TGCGCCAGCAGCTTGGCCGCCAGGGGGCAGGGAGATACGCAGTATTTT
18	TRBD2	TRBV4-2	TRBJ2-1	NA	CASSLRPAGTSGVNEQFF	TGTGCCAGCAGCCTTCGCCCCGCCGGGACTAGCGGGGTCAATGAGCAGTTCTTC
13	NA	TRBV20-1	TRBJ2-7	few	CSAQGGSYNEQYF	TGCAGTGCTCAGGGGGGCTCCTACAATGAGCAGTACTTC
17	TRBD1	TRBV20-1	TRBJ1-5	NA	CSASRTGDLESNQPQHF	TGCAGTGCTAGCCGGACAGGGGATCTGGAAAGCAATCAGCCCCAGCATTTT
14	NA	TRBV12-3/TRBV12-4	TRBJ1-2	few	CASSLIAQYYGYTF	TGTGCCAGCAGTTTAATAGCACAGTACTATGGCTACACCTTC
14	NA	TRBV7-9	TRBJ2-1	many	CASSLSMGYNEQFF	TGTGCCAGCAGCTTATCAATGGGCTACAATGAGCAGTTCTTC
11	NA	TRBV12-3/TRBV12-4	TRBJ2-2	NA	CASSAGGELFF	TGTGCCAGCAGTGCAGGCGGGGAGCTGTTTTTT
19	TRBD2	TRBV4-2	TRBJ2-6	NA	CASSQRAAGGNSGANVLTF	TGTGCCAGCAGCCAGAGGGCAGCGGGGGGGAACTCTGGGGCCAACGTCCTGACTTTC
15	NA	TRBV15	TRBJ1-3	NA	CATSTTVLSGNTIYF	TGTGCCACCAGCACGACAGTTCTCTCTGGAAACACCATATATTTT
13	TRBD1	TRBV6-2/TRBV6-3	TRBJ1-1	NA	CASRTGGSGEAFF	TGTGCCAGCAGGACAGGGGGCTCGGGTGAAGCTTTCTTT
15	NA	TRBV5-1	TRBJ2-7	NA	CASSSGGRNSYEQYF	TGCGCCAGCAGCTCAGGCGGACGGAACTCCTACGAGCAGTACTTC
15	NA	TRBV18	TRBJ2-1	NA	CTSSPRVGTSNEQFF	TGTACCAGCTCACCACGTGTAGGGACATCCAATGAGCAGTTCTTC
18	TRBD1	TRBV11-3	TRBJ2-6	many	CASSLTGTGGSGANVLTF	TGTGCCAGCAGCCTAACCGGGACAGGGGGGTCTGGGGCCAACGTCCTGACTTTC
13	NA	TRBV11-3	TRBJ2-7	NA	CASSFPGEGEQYF	TGTGCCAGCAGCTTCCCAGGCGAGGGCGAGCAGTACTTC
16	NA	TRBV30	TRBJ2-1	NA	CAWSGSGTGPPGVTFF	TGTGCCTGGAGTGGATCCGGGACCGGACCTCCGGGAGTAACGTTCTTC
13	NA	TRBV18	TRBJ1-1	many	CASSPQPNTEAFF	TGTGCCAGCTCACCCCAGCCCAACACTGAAGCTTTCTTT
13	NA	TRBV20-1	TRBJ2-3	NA	CSARGGAEGAQYF	TGCAGTGCTAGAGGGGGGGCGGAGGGGGCGCAGTATTTT
16	TRBD1	TRBV3-1	TRBJ1-2	NA	CASRLGQGATNYGYTF	TGTGCCAGCAGACTAGGACAGGGGGCTACAAACTATGGCTACACCTTC
15	NA	TRBV11-3	TRBJ2-1	NA	CASSGDLGSYNERFF	TGTGCCAGCAGCGGAGACCTCGGTTCCTACAATGAGCGGTTCTTC
12	NA	TRBV13	TRBJ1-1	few	CASSRGRIEAFF	TGTGCCAGCAGCCGGGGACGGATTGAAGCTTTCTTT
15	NA	TRBV18	TRBJ2-2	NA	CASSPLGKVAGELFF	TGTGCCAGCTCACCATTAGGCAAAGTCGCCGGGGAGCTGTTTTTT
13	TRBD1	TRBV25-1	TRBJ1-2	NA	CASREERTGGYTF	TGTGCCAGCAGGGAGGAAAGGACAGGCGGCTACACCTTC
14	NA	TRBV5-8	TRBJ2-5	many	CASSLPGRQETQYF	TGTGCCAGCAGCTTGCCGGGGAGGCAAGAGACCCAGTACTTC
13	NA	TRBV12-3/TRBV12-4	TRBJ1-5	few	CASTPNFDQPQHF	TGTGCCAGCACCCCAAATTTCGATCAGCCCCAGCATTTT
16	TRBD1	TRBV7-2	TRBJ2-5	many	CASSLVGTGGQETQYF	TGTGCCAGCAGCTTAGTTGGGACAGGGGGTCAAGAGACCCAGTACTTC
15	NA	TRBV6-2/TRBV6-3	TRBJ2-1	many	CASSSLGGQNNEQFF	TGTGCCAGCAGTTCCCTCGGGGGCCAGAACAATGAGCAGTTCTTC
17	NA	TRBV20-1	TRBJ2-2	NA	CSARDHRAGGHTGELFF	TGCAGTGCTAGAGATCATCGGGCTGGCGGGCACACCGGGGAGCTGTTTTTT
16	NA	TRBV6-1	TRBJ2-2	once	CASSAGAGSNTGGLFF	TGTGCCAGCAGTGCCGGGGCAGGCTCGAACACCGGGGGGCTGTTTTTT
15	NA	TRBV20-1	TRBJ1-1	NA	CSAGGGAGHGTEAFF	TGCAGTGCTGGAGGCGGGGCGGGTCACGGCACTGAAGCTTTCTTT
17	TRBD2	TRBV7-2	TRBJ2-1	NA	CASSTALLAGAYNEQFF	TGTGCCAGCAGCACGGCCCTACTAGCGGGAGCCTACAATGAGCAGTTCTTC
15	TRBD2	TRBV7-2	TRBJ2-1	NA	CASSPGLAATNEQFF	TGTGCCAGCAGCCCGGGACTAGCGGCAACCAATGAGCAGTTCTTC
16	TRBD1	TRBV12-5	TRBJ1-2	many	CASGLVRGTGPSSYTF	TGTGCTAGTGGTTTGGTACGGGGGACAGGCCCAAGTAGCTACACCTTC
15	TRBD1	TRBV6-5	TRBJ1-2	many	CASSRDREPNYGYTF	TGTGCCAGCAGCCGCGACAGGGAACCTAACTATGGCTACACCTTC
17	TRBD2	TRBV28	TRBJ2-7	many	CASSLPGLAGGPYEQYF	TGTGCCAGCAGCCTCCCGGGACTAGCGGGAGGCCCCTACGAGCAGTACTTC
15	NA	TRBV12-3/TRBV12-4	TRBJ2-1	many	CASSLWDTGNVEQFF	TGTGCCAGCAGTTTGTGGGACACGGGCAATGTCGAGCAGTTCTTC
14	NA	TRBV5-4	TRBJ2-1	many	CASSFFGGGNEQFF	TGTGCCAGCAGCTTTTTTGGTGGGGGCAATGAGCAGTTCTTC
17	TRBD2	TRBV15	TRBJ2-7	NA	CATSRPSREGPHNEQYF	TGTGCCACCAGCAGACCGAGTCGGGAGGGCCCCCATAACGAGCAGTACTTC